The rows below give T cell receptor beta chains drawn from one sample of a study of T cell changes during pregnancy in multiple sclerosis. Libraries were prepared by immunoSEQ multiplex PCR; TCRdb keeps only in-frame clonotypes and omits some of them. Of tens of thousands of clones listed, around nine tenths were seen once; the top ten hold roughly 2.1%. The specimen was peripheral blood, collected in the first trimester of pregnancy. Receptors originate from a female donor in good health, enrolled as a control in a pregnancy study. Each CDR3 is given with its conserved first and last residue. D genes are given only for firm matches. Clone sizes are given selectively: once, few, many, or a class where the clone is expanded.

v_gene	abundance	j_gene	d_gene	CDR3aa	CDR3nt
TRBV19	-	TRBJ1-2	TRBD1	CASSMADRGQGYTF	TGTGCCAGTAGTATGGCAGACAGGGGGCAAGGCTACACCTTC
TRBV29-1	-	TRBJ1-1	TRBD1	CSVEALPGQGFTEAFF	TGCAGCGTTGAAGCTCTCCCGGGACAGGGTTTTACTGAAGCTTTCTTT
TRBV11-3	-	TRBJ2-3	TRBD2	CASSKRGPTDTQYF	TGTGCCAGCTCAAAGCGGGGACCCACAGATACGCAGTATTTT
TRBV11-3	once	TRBJ2-7	TRBD2	CARTSGSYHEQYF	TGTGCCAGAACTAGCGGGAGTTACCACGAGCAGTACTTC
TRBV5-4	-	TRBJ1-1	-	CASSFDGGDTEAFF	TGTGCCAGCAGCTTCGACGGAGGAGACACTGAAGCTTTCTTT
TRBV7-9	-	TRBJ2-7	-	CASSPDRGLHEQYF	TGTGCCAGCAGCCCGGACCGGGGATTGCACGAGCAGTACTTC
TRBV5-1	-	TRBJ1-2	TRBD1	CASSPLTGLTGYTF	TGCGCCAGCAGCCCCCTGACAGGGCTGACTGGCTACACCTTC
TRBV28	once	TRBJ2-1	TRBD1	CASSGRDRGIDEQFF	TGTGCCAGCAGTGGCCGGGACAGGGGAATCGATGAGCAGTTCTTC
TRBV30	-	TRBJ2-3	TRBD2	CAWSDSGGSYTQYF	TGTGCCTGGAGCGATAGCGGGGGGTCCTATACGCAGTATTTT
TRBV9	-	TRBJ2-3	-	CASSVVGRGTDTQYF	TGTGCCAGCAGCGTAGTAGGGCGGGGCACAGATACGCAGTATTTT
TRBV6-1	few	TRBJ2-1	-	CASSSSSYNEQFF	TGTGCCAGCAGTTCTAGCTCCTACAATGAGCAGTTCTTC
TRBV13	-	TRBJ1-2	TRBD1	CASSLAAGGVYGYTF	TGTGCCAGCAGCTTAGCTGCAGGGGGCGTCTATGGCTACACCTTC
TRBV12-2	medium-sized	TRBJ2-1	-	CASRLDRLDGEQFF	TGTGCAAGTCGCTTAGATCGACTCGACGGTGAGCAGTTCTTC
TRBV4-2	-	TRBJ2-3	-	CASSQAGDTQYF	TGTGCCAGCAGCCAAGCCGGGGATACGCAGTATTTT
TRBV28	-	TRBJ1-2	-	CASRYVRGYTF	TGTGCCAGCAGGTACGTGCGCGGCTACACCTTC
TRBV5-1	once	TRBJ1-2	-	CASSLGASSLPRHYGYTF	TGCGCCAGCAGCTTGGGGGCATCCAGCCTGCCGCGCCACTATGGCTACACCTTC
TRBV30	once	TRBJ2-5	TRBD1	CACSWTGKETQYF	TGTGCCTGTTCTTGGACAGGCAAAGAGACCCAGTACTTC
TRBV6-1	-	TRBJ1-5	-	CASSEARAYRPQHF	TGTGCCAGCAGTGAAGCGAGGGCTTACAGGCCCCAGCATTTT
TRBV5-1	-	TRBJ2-1	TRBD2	CASSPGLAGVHEQFF	TGCGCCAGCAGCCCCGGACTAGCGGGAGTCCATGAGCAGTTCTTC
TRBV9	once	TRBJ2-3	TRBD2	CASSVARGLAGEADTQYF	TGTGCCAGCAGCGTAGCTCGGGGACTAGCGGGGGAGGCAGATACGCAGTATTTT
TRBV13	-	TRBJ2-2	TRBD1	CASSPLTGLTTGELFF	TGTGCCAGCAGCCCTTTGACAGGGTTAACGACCGGGGAGCTGTTTTTT
TRBV7-9	-	TRBJ1-1	-	CASSSAAGALEAFF	TGTGCCAGCAGCTCGGCGGCGGGGGCCCTTGAAGCTTTCTTT
TRBV5-6	-	TRBJ1-3	-	CASSPTPGLYSGNTIYF	TGTGCCAGCAGCCCTACTCCGGGACTATACTCTGGAAACACCATATATTTT
TRBV6-6	-	TRBJ1-3	-	CASLASGNTIYF	TGTGCCAGTCTGGCCTCTGGAAACACCATATATTTT
TRBV9	many	TRBJ2-7	-	CASSVGQGTYEQYF	TGTGCCAGCAGCGTTGGCCAGGGGACGTACGAGCAGTACTTC
TRBV6-4	-	TRBJ1-1	TRBD1	CASRGTGYLSEAFF	TGTGCCAGCAGAGGGACAGGGTATCTTTCTGAAGCTTTCTTT
TRBV7-2	-	TRBJ2-5	-	CASSFRDIEETQYF	TGTGCCAGCAGCTTTCGGGATATCGAAGAGACCCAGTACTTC
TRBV13	-	TRBJ2-7	-	CASSLRGGAHEQYF	TGTGCCAGCAGCTTACGAGGTGGGGCTCACGAGCAGTACTTC
TRBV28	-	TRBJ2-1	-	CASTIGGRSYNEQFF	TGTGCCAGCACTATCGGAGGGAGGTCCTACAATGAGCAGTTCTTC
TRBV7-2	-	TRBJ2-7	TRBD1	CASSLFGTGIYEQYF	TGTGCCAGCAGCTTATTCGGGACAGGCATCTACGAGCAGTACTTC
TRBV30	-	TRBJ1-1	-	CAWRRALNTEAFF	TGTGCCTGGAGGCGAGCCTTGAACACTGAAGCTTTCTTT
TRBV25-1	-	TRBJ1-1	-	CASSDVNTEAFF	TGTGCCAGCAGTGACGTGAACACTGAAGCTTTCTTT
TRBV7-2	-	TRBJ2-4	TRBD2	CASSSAGGTKNIQYF	TGTGCCAGCAGCTCGGCCGGGGGGACCAAAAACATTCAGTACTTC
TRBV9	-	TRBJ2-7	TRBD2	CASSVGGTSSSYEQYF	TGTGCCAGCAGCGTCGGGGGGACCTCTAGCTCCTACGAGCAGTACTTC
TRBV29-1	-	TRBJ1-1	-	CSVVGRPNTEAFF	TGCAGCGTTGTTGGCAGGCCGAACACTGAAGCTTTCTTT
TRBV27	-	TRBJ2-5	-	CASSLREAAQETQYF	TGTGCCAGCAGTTTAAGGGAGGCAGCCCAAGAGACCCAGTACTTC
TRBV5-1	-	TRBJ2-2	-	CASSLTGFSGELFF	TGCGCCAGCAGCTTAACGGGGTTCAGCGGGGAGCTGTTTTTT
TRBV7-3	-	TRBJ2-3	-	CASSLPSDTQYF	TGTGCCAGCAGCCTCCCGTCAGATACGCAGTATTTT
TRBV28	-	TRBJ2-7	-	CASSFSMAGSYEQYF	TGTGCCAGCAGTTTTTCAATGGCAGGGTCCTACGAGCAGTACTTC
TRBV19	-	TRBJ2-7	-	CASSFGGSFYEQYF	TGTGCCAGTAGTTTCGGAGGCAGTTTCTACGAGCAGTACTTC
TRBV19	-	TRBJ1-5	-	CASSSRHQNSNQPQHF	TGTGCCAGTAGTAGCCGACACCAAAATAGCAATCAGCCCCAGCATTTT
TRBV4-2	few	TRBJ1-4	TRBD1	CASSQDLGTGVEKLFF	TGTGCCAGCAGCCAAGATCTGGGGACAGGGGTTGAAAAACTGTTTTTT